A single sample is the source of the 14 T cell receptor beta chains below, sequenced in a study of T cells in Graves' hyperthyroidism and ophthalmopathy. TCR beta CDR3 regions were amplified from RNA. The TCR CDR3 was amplified in a first-round RT-PCR using the HTBI primer set. TCRdb processed the multiplex PCR reads anew with MiXCR; each CDR3 protein has one entry. The data contain around 600,000 distinct CDR3 sequences, around 14% of them seen just once; the ten biggest clones take up 7% to 9%. Input material: blood. The receptors here all came from a woman aged 18-29 years with Graves' ophthalmopathy.

This chain's CDR3 is CASRRAGQVRGYTF. The CDR3 DNA reads TGTGCCAGCAGGCGCGCAGGACAGGTCCGTGGCTACACCTTC. J is TRBJ1-2 and V is TRBV6-1, with TRBD1 matching 7 bases. The J segment lost 7 bases and the V segment lost 6 bases, leaving 11 bases of the junction unmatched. CDR3 length: 14 residues. Looked up from germline, CDR1 is MNHNS and CDR2 is SASEGT.

The CDR3 DNA reads as TGTGCCAGCAGTTTAAAGGGTTTGGCTAGCGGGAGAGTCTACGAGCAGTACTTC. It codes for CASSLKGLASGRVYEQYF. The chain uses TRBV28 and TRBJ2-7; TRBD2 agrees at 10 bases. The CDR3 contains 18 residues. CDR1 and CDR2 (germline): MDHEN, SYDVKM. Trimming took 2 bases from V and 3 from J; bases not matched to a gene: 13.

This clonotype has a count of ten or more. The genes are TRBV2 and TRBJ1-5; tentatively, D is TRBD1 (6 bases). From germline, CDR1 is SNHLY and CDR2 FYNNEI. CDR3 length equals 16 residues. With 6 bases removed from V and 0 bases from J, the gap between germline ends came to 15 bases. CDR3 loop: CASSYRVYYSNQPQHF. CDR3 nucleotides: TGTGCCAGCAGCTACAGGGTCTATTATAGCAATCAGCCCCAGCATTTT.

This clonotype was observed at least ten times. J is TRBJ2-7 and V is TRBV29-1; 8 nucleotides agree with TRBD1. The CDR3 length is 14 residues. The V gene end was trimmed by 0 bases and the J gene end by 2 bases; junction bases not matched to a gene: 3. Germline CDR1 and CDR2: SQVTM and ANQGSEA. In DNA form, the CDR3 reads TGCAGCGTTGAAGACAGGGGGCGCGCCTACGAGCAGTACTTC. Its protein is CSVEDRGRAYEQYF.

This clonotype was counted many times. This rearrangement joins TRBV6-2 or TRBV6-3 to TRBJ1-5; no clear D. Trimming took 5 bases from V and 6 from J, leaving 11 bases between them. Germline V CDR1 and CDR2: MNHEY, SVGEGT. The length of the CDR3 is 13 residues. CDR3 protein: CASSPQHLQPQHF. CDR3 bases: TGTGCCAGCAGTCCACAGCATCTTCAGCCCCAGCATTTT.

This clonotype was counted at least ten times. The J gene is TRBJ1-5, the V gene TRBV6-1, with 8 bases identical to TRBD1. The CDR3 is made up of 16 amino acids. The V and J ends lost 2 bases and 6 bases, in that order; junction bases with no gene match: 9. In germline, CDR1 is MNHNS, CDR2 SASEGT. CDR3 coding DNA: TGTGCCAGCAGTGAAATTGACAGGGGAATGTTTCAGCCCCAGCATTTT. It yields the protein CASSEIDRGMFQPQHF.

This clonotype came up many times. This sequence joins TRBV7-2 and TRBJ2-3; D is uncertain. V was pared by 3 bases and J by 1 base, with 8 bases between. The CDR3 has 14 amino acids. Germline-derived CDR1 and CDR2 are SGHTA and FQGNSA. CDR3 loop: CASSLVRGTDTQYF. The CDR3 region has the DNA TGTGCCAGCAGCTTGGTAAGGGGCACAGATACGCAGTATTTT.

This clonotype was seen repeatedly, ten times or more. CDR3 nucleotides: TGTGCCAGCAGTTACTCGAACCAGCGACTAGCGGTTTCCTACGAGCAGTACTTC. Its translation is CASSYSNQRLAVSYEQYF. The chain links TRBV6-5 to TRBJ2-7; 9 bases match TRBD2. CDR3 size: 18 residues. J was trimmed by 1 base and V by 0 bases; bases with no gene match: 10. From germline, CDR1 is MNHEY and CDR2 SVGAGI.

In this sample, this clonotype turned up many times. The chain recombines TRBV5-1 with TRBJ2-7; no clear D gene. Germline CDR1 reads SGHRS; CDR2 reads YFSETQ. Trimming removed 4 bases at V and 1 base at J, with 15 bases between. The CDR3 spans 15 residues. Here the CDR3 DNA reads TGCGCCAGCAGCCGTCTCTGGCAGGCTTCCTACGAGCAGTACTTC. Its translation is CASSRLWQASYEQYF. Combining the CDR3 with reference TRBV5-1 and TRBJ2-7 gives the whole variable domain KAGVTQTPRYLIKTRGQQVTLSCSPISGHRSVSWYQQTPGQGLQFLFEYFSETQRNKGNFPGRFSGRQFSNSRSEMNVSTLELGDSALYLCASSRLWQASYEQYFGPGTRLTVT.

CDR3 in amino acids: CASSRRGPNEQFF. CDR3 DNA: TGTGCCAGTAGTCGGAGGGGGCCCAATGAGCAGTTCTTC. The V and J genes are TRBV19 and TRBJ2-1, with D possibly TRBD1 on 7 matching bases. CDR1 LNHDA and CDR2 SQIVND come from the germline V gene (reference sequence). The CDR3 consists of 13 residues. V was trimmed by 5 bases and J by 6 bases, leaving 11 bases between them.

This clonotype occurred many times. The V and J genes are TRBV19 and TRBJ2-3, with TRBD1 as a possible D gene (5 bases). The CDR3 covers 12 residues. The ends were cut back, 7 bases at V and 5 bases at J, with 10 bases in the middle. Germline loops: CDR1 LNHDA, CDR2 SQIVND (reference sequence). The CDR3 region has the DNA TGTGCCAGTACAGGGTTTGGAGATACGCAGTATTTT. Protein sequence: CASTGFGDTQYF.

Of note for this clonotype: A read error is possible here, since a much larger clone lies one base away. The chain uses TRBV30 and TRBJ2-1; 8 positions agree with TRBD2. V lost 3 bases and J lost 5; bases outside the gene matches: 9. Germline V gene sequence: CDR1 GTSNPN, CDR2 SVGIG (reference sequence). The CDR3 loop spans 15 amino acids. The CDR3 loop is CAWRRRLATNNEQFF. CDR3 nucleotide sequence: TGTGCCTGGAGGCGCAGACTAGCGACCAACAATGAGCAGTTCTTC.

CDR3 amino acids: CASSTWTSMGDTQYF. CDR3 bases: TGTGCCAGCAGCACTTGGACTAGCATGGGAGATACGCAGTATTTT. The gene calls are TRBV7-3 and TRBJ2-3; 8 nucleotides align to TRBD2. The CDR3 is 15 residues long. The trim removed 5 bases at V and 5 bases at J, leaving 9 bases unmatched. CDR1 and CDR2 (germline): SGHTA, FQGTGA.

This clonotype was recorded at least ten times. This chain connects TRBV20-1 to TRBJ2-5, with D uncertain. V lost 5 bases and J 1 base, leaving 17 bases between the germline ends. CDR3 length equals 15 residues. CDR1 is DFQATT and CDR2 is SNEGSKA in the germline V gene (reference sequence). The CDR3 sequence: CSAYPLRFPQETQYF. As DNA, the CDR3 is TGCAGTGCTTATCCCCTTCGGTTCCCCCAAGAGACCCAGTACTTC.